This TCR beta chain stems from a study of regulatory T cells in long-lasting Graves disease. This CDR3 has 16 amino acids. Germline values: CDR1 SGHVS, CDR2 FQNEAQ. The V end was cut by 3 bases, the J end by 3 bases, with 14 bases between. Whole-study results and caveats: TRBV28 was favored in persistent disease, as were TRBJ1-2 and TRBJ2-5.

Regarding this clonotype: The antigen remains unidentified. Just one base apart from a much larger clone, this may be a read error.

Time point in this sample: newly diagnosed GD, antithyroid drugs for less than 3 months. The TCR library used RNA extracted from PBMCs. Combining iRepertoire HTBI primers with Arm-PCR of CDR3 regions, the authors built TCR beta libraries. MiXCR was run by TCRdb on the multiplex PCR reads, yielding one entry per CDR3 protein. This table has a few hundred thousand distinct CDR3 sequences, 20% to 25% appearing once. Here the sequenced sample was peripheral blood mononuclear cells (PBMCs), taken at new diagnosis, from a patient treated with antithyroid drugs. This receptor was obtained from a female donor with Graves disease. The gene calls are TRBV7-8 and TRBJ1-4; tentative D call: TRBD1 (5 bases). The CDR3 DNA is TGTGCCAGCAGCTTCCGCGACAGTGCAGCTAATGAAAAACTGTTTTTT. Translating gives CASSFRDSAANEKLFF.